Listed here are 5 T cell receptor beta chains from one sample, sequenced in a study of blood T cell repertoires in COVID-19. Sequenced by immunoSEQ multiplex PCR; TCRdb stores in-frame clones only, minus some. The data show about 34,000 clones, about nine tenths seen once. Sequencing input: peripheral blood. These receptors were collected from a human donor with active COVID-19. The donor label of this sample is uncertain.

The CDR3 loop is CASSMGGATGNQPQHF. As DNA, the CDR3 is TGTGCCAGTAGTATGGGGGGGGCAACAGGCAATCAGCCCCAGCATTTT. This rearrangement joins TRBV19 to TRBJ1-5; D might be TRBD1 (6 bases). This CDR3 has 16 amino acids. Germline V gives CDR1 LNHDA, CDR2 SQIVND (reference sequence). The V gene lost 3 bases and the J gene lost 2 bases, with 14 bases spanning the gap.

The rearrangement uses TRBV6-1 and TRBJ2-5; possible D gene TRBD1, 5 bases. The CDR3 is 14 residues long. Germline CDR1 is MNHNS and CDR2 is SASEGT. V was pared by 2 bases and J by 4 bases, with 11 bases between. CDR3 residues: CASSESNRRETQYF. DNA for the CDR3: TGTGCCAGCAGTGAATCAAACAGGAGAGAGACCCAGTACTTC.

This rearrangement joins TRBV3-1 (or the pseudogene TRBV3-2) to TRBJ2-1; 11 bases fit TRBD2. Germline V gene lookup returns CDR1 LGHDT and CDR2 YNNKEL (reference sequence). J gave up 4 bases and V 3 bases, and 5 bases lay outside the gene matches. CDR3 length: 16 residues. The CDR3 is CASSHLGLADYNEQFF. The CDR3 region has the DNA TGTGCCAGCAGCCACCTGGGACTAGCGGATTACAATGAGCAGTTCTTC.

The rearrangement uses TRBV6-1 and TRBJ2-3; possible D gene TRBD1, 5 bases. The CDR3 extends over 15 amino acids. Germline V gene data show CDR1 as MNHNS and CDR2 as SASEGT. V was trimmed by 1 base and J by 5 bases, leaving 13 bases between them. As DNA, the CDR3 is TGTGCCAGCAGTGAAGGGGGCCTAGGCGGAGATACGCAGTATTTT. This gives the protein CASSEGGLGGDTQYF.

The gene calls are TRBV19 and TRBJ2-3, with 7 bases that match TRBD2. CDR1 is LNHDA, CDR2 SQIVND, per germline (reference sequence). V lost 2 bases and J lost 0; bases outside the gene matches: 5. The length of the CDR3 is 16 residues. CDR3 in DNA: TGTGCCAGTAGTATAATCGGAGCGGGGAGCACAGATACGCAGTATTTT. Residues: CASSIIGAGSTDTQYF.